This TCR beta chain was identified during a study of T-cell reconstitution after alpha-beta-depleted transplantation in children. General observations from the study: There were reportedly several hundred expanded graft clones from which alpha-beta T cells came about two months after transplant. Some patients showed high day-60 TCRbeta diversity, which derived from surviving recipient T cells and thymic progenitors. At one year after transplant, newly produced T cells mostly accounted for T-cell counts and diversity.

Comments on this clonotype: The antigen remains unidentified.

As it was prepared, the TCRbeta library received unique molecular identifiers. One entry per CDR3 protein, called by TCRdb with MiXCR from the PCR reads. Among around 500,000 distinct CDR3 sequences, more than 20% were seen once, and the ten largest hold 13% to 15%. Germline assignment: CDR1 MNHEY and CDR2 SVGAGI. Trimming stripped 0 bases from V and 2 bases from J, with 11 bases between. The CDR3 consists of 16 residues. This specimen consisted of PBMCs, mostly from graft donor cells, obtained 360 days after TCRalphabeta/CD19-depleted stem cell transplant. The chain combines TRBV6-5 with TRBJ1-3, with D perhaps TRBD1 (6 bases). The receptor comes from a boy younger than two who had a stem cell transplant for acute myeloid leukemia, so the T cells may come from the graft donor. Written as DNA, the CDR3 is TGTGCCAGCAGTTACTCGATCGCAGGGGCTGGAAACACCATATATTTT. Translated: CASSYSIAGAGNTIYF.